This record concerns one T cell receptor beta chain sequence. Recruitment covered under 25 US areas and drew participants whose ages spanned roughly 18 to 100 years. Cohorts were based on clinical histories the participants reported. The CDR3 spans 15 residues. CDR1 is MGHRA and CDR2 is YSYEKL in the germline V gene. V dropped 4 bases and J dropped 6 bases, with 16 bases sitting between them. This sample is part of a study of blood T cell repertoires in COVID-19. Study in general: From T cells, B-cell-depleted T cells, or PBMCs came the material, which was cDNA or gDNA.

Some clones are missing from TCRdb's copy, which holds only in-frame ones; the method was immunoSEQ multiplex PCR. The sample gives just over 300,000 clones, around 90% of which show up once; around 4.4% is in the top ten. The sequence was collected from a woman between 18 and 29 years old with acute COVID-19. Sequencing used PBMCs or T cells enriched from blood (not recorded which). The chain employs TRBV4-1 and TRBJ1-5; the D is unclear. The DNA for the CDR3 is TGCGCCAGCAGCCCAGAGCCAACGGGGAGTCAGCCCCAGCATTTT. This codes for CASSPEPTGSQPQHF.